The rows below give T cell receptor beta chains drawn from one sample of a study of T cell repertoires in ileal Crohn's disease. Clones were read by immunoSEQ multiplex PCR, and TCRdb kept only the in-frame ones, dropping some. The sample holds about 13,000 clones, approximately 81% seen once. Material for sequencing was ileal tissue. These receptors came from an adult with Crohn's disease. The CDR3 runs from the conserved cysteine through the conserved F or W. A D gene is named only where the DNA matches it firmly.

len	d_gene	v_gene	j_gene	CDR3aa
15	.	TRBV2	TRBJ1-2	CASSELGREGYGYTF
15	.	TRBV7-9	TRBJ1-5	CASSALGGRNQPQHF
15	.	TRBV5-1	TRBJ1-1	CASSLNAGGGTEAFF
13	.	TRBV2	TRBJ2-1	CASKQGLINEQFF
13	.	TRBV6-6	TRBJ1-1	CASSYERVTEAFF
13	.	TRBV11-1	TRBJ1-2	CASSLVTGYGYTF
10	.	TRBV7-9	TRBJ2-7	CASGEYEQYF
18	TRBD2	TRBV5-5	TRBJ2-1	CASSSPGLAGGLYNEQFF
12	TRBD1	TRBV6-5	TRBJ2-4	CATGTVQNIQYF
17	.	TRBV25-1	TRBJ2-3	CASSARTRGGGTDTQYF
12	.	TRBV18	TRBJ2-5	CASSPAGKTQYF
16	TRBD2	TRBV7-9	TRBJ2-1	CASSSLGGGGASEQFF
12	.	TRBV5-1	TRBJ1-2	CASSLLGRGYTF
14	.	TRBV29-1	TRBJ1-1	CSAQGGGGHTEAFF
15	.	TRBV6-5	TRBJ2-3	CASRGLGMGSDTQYF
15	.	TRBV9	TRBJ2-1	CASTKDSRTYNEQFF
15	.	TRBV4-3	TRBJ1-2	CASSQVWGGAGGYTF
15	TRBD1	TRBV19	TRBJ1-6	CASKTDRGAGSPLHF
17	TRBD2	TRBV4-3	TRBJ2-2	CASSPLGTIANTGELFF
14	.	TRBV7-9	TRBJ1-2	CASRITAGQDGYTF
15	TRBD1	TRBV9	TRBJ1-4	CASSVTGGTNEKLFF
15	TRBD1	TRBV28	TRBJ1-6	CAGTRGNVYNSPLHF
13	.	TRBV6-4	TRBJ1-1	CASSDSAVTEAFF
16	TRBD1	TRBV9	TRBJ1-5	CASSVGTDLGTGAQHF
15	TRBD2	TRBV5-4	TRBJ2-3	CASRDQRGSTDTQYF
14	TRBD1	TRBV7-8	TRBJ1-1	CASSLGRGHTEAFF
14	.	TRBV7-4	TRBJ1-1	CASSFPHMNTEAFF
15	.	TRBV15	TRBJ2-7	CATSRASGQPYEQYF
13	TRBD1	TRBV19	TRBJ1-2	CASRQGAAYGYTF
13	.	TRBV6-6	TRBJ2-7	CASSPQGYYEQYF
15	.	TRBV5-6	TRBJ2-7	CASSLALGQGHEQYF
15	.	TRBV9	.	CASSVQPGNSYEQYF
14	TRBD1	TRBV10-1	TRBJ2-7	CASSQGQDSYEQYF
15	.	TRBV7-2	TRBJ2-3	CASSLGAGGTDTQYF
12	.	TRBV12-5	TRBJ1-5	CASGLKEGPQHF
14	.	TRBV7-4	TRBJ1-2	CASSPGGSNYGYTF
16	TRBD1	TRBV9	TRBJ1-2	CASSARPQGTLYGYTF
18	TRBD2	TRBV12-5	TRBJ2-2	CASGLRAGEGGPAGELFF
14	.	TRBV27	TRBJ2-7	CASSDTSRDYEQYF
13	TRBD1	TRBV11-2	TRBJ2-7	CASSGDRGYEQYF
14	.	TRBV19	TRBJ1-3	CASTRGEAGNTIYF
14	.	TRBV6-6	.	CASGVSGSSYEQYF
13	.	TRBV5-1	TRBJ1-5	CASSLSIDQPQHF
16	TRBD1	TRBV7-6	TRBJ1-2	CASSSGQGGALGGYTF
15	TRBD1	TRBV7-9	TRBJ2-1	CASSLLQGVGNEQFF
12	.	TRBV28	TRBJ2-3	CAGSSSTDTQYF
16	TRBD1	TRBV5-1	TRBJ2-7	CASSLGTGGAGYEQYF
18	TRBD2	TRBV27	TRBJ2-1	CASSLFGGVSSTYNEQFF
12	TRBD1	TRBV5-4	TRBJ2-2	CASSLRQGELFF
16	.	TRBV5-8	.	CASSLAVGGLYNEQFF
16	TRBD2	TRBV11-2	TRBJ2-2	CASSSPASGVTGELFF
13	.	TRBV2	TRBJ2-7	CASSYEGPIEQYF
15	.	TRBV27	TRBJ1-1	CASRTSPGVNTEAFF
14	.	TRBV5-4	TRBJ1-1	CASSLGGRYTEAFF
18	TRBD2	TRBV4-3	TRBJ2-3	CASSQDLAGAGSTDTQYF
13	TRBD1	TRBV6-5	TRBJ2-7	CASNRGGSYEQYF
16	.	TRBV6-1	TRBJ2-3	CASSESPPNMGRTQYF
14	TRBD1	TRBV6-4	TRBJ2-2	CASSRTGASGELFF
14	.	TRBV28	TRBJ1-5	CASSLLQGSQPQHF